Given below is one T cell receptor beta chain in context. The assay was immunoSEQ multiplex PCR, and TCRdb's table has in-frame clones only and misses some. Altogether around 140,000 clones are present, less than 95% being singletons, with the ten largest covering 6.9%. This sample is drawn from a study of T cell responses to AZD1222 COVID-19 vaccine. The CDR3 extends over 13 amino acids. Germline V gene sequence: CDR1 MDHEN, CDR2 SYDVKM. V lost 4 bases, J lost 15 bases, and 19 bases lay in between. This TCR was sampled from an adult in good health. Sample: peripheral blood, taken on day 0 of AZD1222 vaccination. The V and J genes are TRBV28 and TRBJ1-5; D not resolved. CDR3: CASSSPPLDGWHF. The CDR3, as DNA: TGTGCCAGCAGTTCCCCCCCCCTGGACGGATGGCATTTT.